Each of the 14 T cell receptor beta chains below was sequenced from the same sample in a study of blood T cells in healthy people across ages. Together with a sample-barcoded 5' primer, a J-beta primer mix was included in a second PCR lasting about 6 to 11 cycles. TCRdb reprocessed the 5' RACE reads via MiXCR and lists one record per CDR3 protein. The data show 750,000 or so distinct CDR3 sequences, approximately 25% seen once. The same specimen was also included in a second study, on T cells of mothers and their children.

Sequencing was performed on blood. The receptors stem from a boy between 10 and 17 years old in good health.

The V gene is TRBV2, the J gene TRBJ2-3; 11 bases agree with TRBD2. V was pared by 2 bases and J by 4 bases, with 8 bases of the junction left unmatched. This CDR3 contains 17 residues. Germline lookup yields CDR1 SNHLY and CDR2 FYNNEI. CDR3 protein: CASSEFSGGAKADTQYF. CDR3 DNA: TGTGCCAGCAGTGAATTTAGCGGGGGGGCCAAAGCAGATACGCAGTATTTT.

This clonotype came up a few times. The chain combines TRBV2 with TRBJ2-5; 9 bases fit TRBD1. This CDR3 contains 14 residues. V lost 6 bases to trimming and J lost 3 bases; unmatched junction nucleotides: 5. Germline CDR1 is SNHLY and CDR2 is FYNNEI. CDR3 sequence (DNA): TGTGCCAGCAGAGTGACAGGGGGGGAAGAGACCCAGTACTTC. Protein sequence: CASRVTGGEETQYF.

This chain uses TRBV6-1 with TRBJ2-3; D call uncertain. Germline V gene lookup returns CDR1 MNHNS and CDR2 SASEGT. V gave up 2 bases and J gave up 0 bases, with 3 bases separating them. This CDR3 is built from 13 residues. CDR3 residues: CASSEYSTDTQYF. In DNA form, the CDR3 reads TGTGCCAGCAGTGAATATAGCACAGATACGCAGTATTTT.

V and J are TRBV2 and TRBJ1-2, with D hard to call. Germline V gene data show CDR1 as SNHLY and CDR2 as FYNNEI. The CDR3 has 17 residues. The germline V and J ends were trimmed by 2 bases and 4 bases, with 20 bases remaining between them. The CDR3 DNA reads as TGTGCCAGCAGTGAAAGCCAGGTTCAAGCTCTTTCCTATGGCTACACCTTC. This gives the protein CASSESQVQALSYGYTF.

The chain uses TRBV25-1 and TRBJ2-7; D unclear. Germline V gene sequence: CDR1 MGHDK, CDR2 SYGVNS. The CDR3 length is 14 residues. V was shortened by 4 bases and J by 5 bases, with 15 bases between the two germline ends. In nucleotides, the CDR3 is TGTGCCAGCAGTGTCGGTACCGAACGGGACGAGCAGTACTTC. Its translation is CASSVGTERDEQYF.

The chain is built from TRBV10-3 and TRBJ2-1; TRBD2 is a possible D gene (5 bases). The V end lost 6 bases, the J end lost 0 bases, and 12 bases lay between the germline ends. This CDR3 is built from 15 residues. CDR1 and CDR2 (germline): ENHRY, SYGVKD. In nucleotides, the CDR3 is TGTGCCATCAGGGGAACCGGGGTCTCCTACAATGAGCAGTTCTTC. Translation: CAIRGTGVSYNEQFF.

The J gene is TRBJ2-1, the V gene TRBV28; 8 bases agree with TRBD2. Germline loops: CDR1 MDHEN, CDR2 SYDVKM. This CDR3 is 18 amino acids long. Trimming cost V 2 bases and J 7 bases; bases outside gene matches: 16. This chain's CDR3 is CASSLTGGALAGRNEQFF. The CDR3 DNA sequence: TGTGCCAGCAGTTTAACTGGGGGCGCATTAGCGGGGAGGAATGAGCAGTTCTTC.

Comment on this clonotype: At one end the junction does not follow the germline gene, possibly because of a read error. This chain links TRBV12-3 or TRBV12-4 with TRBJ1-3; 10 positions agree with TRBD1. This CDR3 has 18 residues. Here the CDR3 reads CASSLGDRGDLGGNTIYF. The CDR3 bases are TGTGCCAGCAGTTTAGGGGACAGGGGAGATCTGGGCGGAAACACCATATACTTT.

This clonotype was counted between two and nine times. The chain couples TRBV28 to TRBJ2-7; perhaps TRBD1 as D (6 bases). CDR1 and CDR2 (germline): MDHEN, SYDVKM. Deletions cut 10 bases from V and 4 bases from J, with 14 bases between. The CDR3 is made up of 12 amino acids. The CDR3 spells CATENRAYEQYF. CDR3 DNA sequence: TGTGCCACTGAAAACAGGGCTTACGAGCAGTACTTC.

V and J are TRBV6-5 and TRBJ1-1; no clear D gene. V lost 5 bases and J 0 bases, leaving 7 bases between the germline ends. The CDR3 totals 13 residues. CDR1 and CDR2 (germline): MNHEY, SVGAGI. In nucleotides, the CDR3 is TGTGCCAGCAGTCGCAATTTGAACACTGAAGCTTTCTTT. This encodes CASSRNLNTEAFF.

The gene calls are TRBV7-2 and TRBJ2-5, with TRBD1 matching over 7 bases. This CDR3 is 14 amino acids long. After removal of 5 bases from V and 4 bases from J, the junction contained 7 bases not matched to a gene. Germline lookup yields CDR1 SGHTA and CDR2 FQGNSA. DNA for the CDR3: TGTGCCAGCAGCCCGCTGACAGGGACAGAGACCCAGTACTTC. It encodes CASSPLTGTETQYF.

CDR3 sequence: CSVERDPRYIQYF. The CDR3 DNA sequence: TGCAGCGTTGAGAGGGACCCTCGTTACATTCAGTACTTC. V is TRBV29-1 and J is TRBJ2-4, with D perhaps assigned TRBD1 or TRBD2 (5 bases each). V was cut by 3 bases and J by 8 bases, with 14 bases left in between. Germline CDR1 is SQVTM and CDR2 is ANQGSEA. There are 13 residues in the CDR3.

The chain uses TRBV4-1 and TRBJ1-1; a weak D match, TRBD1 (6 bases). Germline CDR1 reads MGHRA; CDR2 reads YSYEKL. Trimming stripped 7 bases from V and 0 bases from J, with 18 bases between. The CDR3 spans 16 residues. The CDR3 region is CASNREGLGVNTEAFF. The CDR3 nucleotides read TGCGCCAGCAACAGGGAGGGCTTGGGAGTGAACACTGAAGCTTTCTTT.

The J gene is TRBJ2-1, the V gene TRBV7-9; D is uncertain. The CDR3 runs to 11 residues. The germline V gene has CDR1 SEHNR and CDR2 FQNEAQ (reference sequence). With 8 bases removed from V and 7 bases from J, the gap between germline ends came to 9 bases. The CDR3 bases are TGTGCCAGCCCCATCGGAAATGAGCAGTTCTTC. Translation gives CASPIGNEQFF.